This TCR beta chain was identified during a study of T cells after yellow fever vaccination. MiXCR, applied by TCRdb to the 5' RACE reads, yields one record per CDR3 protein. This sample has around 530,000 distinct CDR3 sequences, with less than 20% found just once. V lost 0 bases, J lost 8 bases, and 7 bases lay in between. Germline CDR1 reads LGHNA; CDR2 reads YNFKEQ. The CDR3 is 12 residues long. The receptor was isolated from a young man who received the YFV17D yellow fever vaccine. Here the sequenced sample was PBMCs, taken 4 to 5 days after the first yellow fever vaccination. The chain joins TRBV4-2 to TRBJ1-2; D gene ambiguous. The CDR3 nucleotides read TGTGCCAGCAGCCAAGATGAGCTAGGCTACACCTTC. It translates to CASSQDELGYTF.